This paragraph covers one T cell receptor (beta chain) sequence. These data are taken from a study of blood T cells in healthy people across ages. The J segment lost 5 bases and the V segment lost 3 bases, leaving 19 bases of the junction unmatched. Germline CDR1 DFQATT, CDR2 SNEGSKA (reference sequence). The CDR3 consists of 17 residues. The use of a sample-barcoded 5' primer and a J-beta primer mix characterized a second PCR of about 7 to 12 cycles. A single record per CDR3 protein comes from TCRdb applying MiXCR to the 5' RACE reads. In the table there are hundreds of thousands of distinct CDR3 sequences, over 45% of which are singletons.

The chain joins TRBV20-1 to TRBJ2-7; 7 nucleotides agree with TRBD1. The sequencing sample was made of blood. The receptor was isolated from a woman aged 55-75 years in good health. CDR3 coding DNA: TGCAGTGCTAGGCCCCCTTGGGGGACAGAGGGAAGGAACGAGCAGTACTTC. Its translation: CSARPPWGTEGRNEQYF.